These T cell receptor beta chains were read from a single sample in a study of OX40 agonist ivuxolimab in advanced cancers. The repertoire was sequenced with immunoSEQ multiplex PCR; TCRdb's copy has only in-frame clones and lacks some. The repertoire consists of some 100,000 clones, with around nine tenths occurring once and the leading ten covering just under 0.8%. Sequenced material: CD4+ or CD8+ T cells sorted from blood, taken in a trial of the OX40 agonist ivuxolimab. Source of these receptors: an adult with an advanced solid tumor such as melanoma, head and neck, liver or kidney cancer. Each CDR3 is given with its conserved first and last residue. A D gene is named only where the DNA matches it firmly. Clone size is shown for a subset of rows, as once, few, many or a class of expanded clone.

clone size: NA; D gene: TRBD1; J gene: TRBJ2-3; V gene: TRBV11-2; CDR3 DNA: TGTGCCAGCAGCTTCACAGGGGGCACAGATACGCAGTATTTT; CDR3 protein: CASSFTGGTDTQYF
clone size: NA; D gene: TRBD2; J gene: TRBJ2-1; V gene: TRBV6-6; CDR3 DNA: TGTGCCAGCAGTTACCCGGGACTACACAATGAGCAGTTCTTC; CDR3 protein: CASSYPGLHNEQFF
clone size: NA; D gene: TRBD1; J gene: TRBJ2-3; V gene: TRBV5-1; CDR3 DNA: TGCGCCAGCAGCTCGGACAGGGGGACTGATACGCAGTATTTT; CDR3 protein: CASSSDRGTDTQYF
clone size: NA; D gene: TRBD1; J gene: TRBJ1-1; V gene: TRBV30; CDR3 DNA: TGTGCCTGGAGTGTACAGGGGGATACTGAAGCTTTCTTT; CDR3 protein: CAWSVQGDTEAFF
clone size: NA; D gene: NA; J gene: TRBJ2-7; V gene: TRBV28; CDR3 DNA: TGTGCCAGCAGTTTAGGTCTCGAGCAGTACTTC; CDR3 protein: CASSLGLEQYF
clone size: NA; D gene: NA; J gene: TRBJ2-6; V gene: TRBV5-1; CDR3 DNA: TGCGCCAGCAGCGTACAGGGACCGGCTGGGGCCAACGTCCTGACTTTC; CDR3 protein: CASSVQGPAGANVLTF
clone size: NA; D gene: NA; J gene: TRBJ1-3; V gene: TRBV6-6; CDR3 DNA: TGTGCCAGCAGATCTCACCAGGGACAATCTGGAAACACCATATATTTT; CDR3 protein: CASRSHQGQSGNTIYF
clone size: once; D gene: TRBD1; J gene: TRBJ2-1; V gene: TRBV19; CDR3 DNA: TGTGCCAGTACCCGACAGGGGGGATACAATGAGCAGTTCTTC; CDR3 protein: CASTRQGGYNEQFF
clone size: NA; D gene: NA; J gene: TRBJ1-3; V gene: TRBV18; CDR3 DNA: TGTGCCAGCTCACCAGCCTTGTCCTCTGGAAACACCATATATTTT; CDR3 protein: CASSPALSSGNTIYF
clone size: NA; D gene: NA; J gene: TRBJ1-5; V gene: TRBV9; CDR3 DNA: TGTGCCAGCAGCGGGACTCGGGGCGTAGGGCAGCCCCAGCATTTT; CDR3 protein: CASSGTRGVGQPQHF
clone size: NA; D gene: TRBD2; J gene: TRBJ2-1; V gene: TRBV4-1; CDR3 DNA: TGCGCCAGCAGCCAAGATCGGGGAAGCGGGGGAGGACGCAATGAGCAGTTCTTC; CDR3 protein: CASSQDRGSGGGRNEQFF
clone size: NA; D gene: NA; J gene: TRBJ2-3; V gene: TRBV28; CDR3 DNA: TGTGCCAGCAGTACACGCACAGATACGCAGTATTTT; CDR3 protein: CASSTRTDTQYF
clone size: NA; D gene: TRBD2; J gene: TRBJ2-5; V gene: TRBV28; CDR3 DNA: TGTGCCAGCAGTTCCCCGCTAGCGGGGAGAGAGACCCAGTACTTC; CDR3 protein: CASSSPLAGRETQYF
clone size: NA; D gene: NA; J gene: TRBJ2-5; V gene: TRBV6-5; CDR3 DNA: TGTGCCAGCCGCTGGGTCAGGGAAGAGACCCAGTACTTC; CDR3 protein: CASRWVREETQYF
clone size: NA; D gene: NA; J gene: TRBJ2-3; V gene: TRBV5-1; CDR3 DNA: TGCGCCAGCAGCCAGGAAATGGGACGCACAGATACGCAGTATTTT; CDR3 protein: CASSQEMGRTDTQYF
clone size: NA; D gene: TRBD1; J gene: TRBJ2-3; V gene: TRBV18; CDR3 DNA: TGTGCCAGCTCATCCAGGACAGGAGAGGAGGCAGATACGCAGTATTTT; CDR3 protein: CASSSRTGEEADTQYF
clone size: NA; D gene: NA; J gene: TRBJ1-5; V gene: TRBV18; CDR3 DNA: TGTGCCAGCTCACCGGAGAGCAATCAGCCCCAGCATTTT; CDR3 protein: CASSPESNQPQHF
clone size: NA; D gene: TRBD2; J gene: TRBJ2-2; V gene: TRBV19; CDR3 DNA: TGTGCCAGTAGTATAGATCTGCCCTCACTAGCGGGGGGTTCCGGGGAGCTGTTTTTT; CDR3 protein: CASSIDLPSLAGGSGELFF
clone size: NA; D gene: NA; J gene: TRBJ1-4; V gene: TRBV6-5; CDR3 DNA: TGTGCCACCAATAGAGGAGGAACTAATGAAAAACTGTTTTTT; CDR3 protein: CATNRGGTNEKLFF
clone size: NA; D gene: TRBD2; J gene: TRBJ2-2; V gene: TRBV4-3; CDR3 DNA: TGCGCCAGCAGCCAAGGAGAGACGGGGGGGCCAACCGGGGAGCTGTTTTTT; CDR3 protein: CASSQGETGGPTGELFF
clone size: NA; D gene: NA; J gene: TRBJ1-4; V gene: TRBV5-4; CDR3 DNA: TGTGCCAGCAGTTACAGGAATGAAAAACTGTTTTTT; CDR3 protein: CASSYRNEKLFF
clone size: NA; D gene: NA; J gene: TRBJ2-4; V gene: TRBV28; CDR3 DNA: TGTGCCAGCAGTTTAGCGAATATAGCCAAAAACATTCAGTACTTC; CDR3 protein: CASSLANIAKNIQYF
clone size: NA; D gene: NA; J gene: TRBJ1-1; V gene: TRBV7-9; CDR3 DNA: TGTGCCAGCAGCTTAGCACGCTTAGTCGCGGGAGGATGGACTGAAGCTTTCTTT; CDR3 protein: CASSLARLVAGGWTEAFF
clone size: NA; D gene: NA; J gene: TRBJ1-5; V gene: TRBV15; CDR3 DNA: TGTGCCACCAGCAGTGGCCTGGTTAGAGATCAGCCCCAGCATTTT; CDR3 protein: CATSSGLVRDQPQHF
clone size: NA; D gene: TRBD1; J gene: TRBJ2-2; V gene: TRBV11-2; CDR3 DNA: TGTGCCAGCAGCTTAGACTTGGGACAGAGCACCGGGGAGCTGTTTTTT; CDR3 protein: CASSLDLGQSTGELFF
clone size: NA; D gene: NA; J gene: TRBJ1-2; V gene: TRBV5-6; CDR3 DNA: TGTGCCAGCAGCTCACGATCCCGGACAGCAATTAGTGGCTACACCTTC; CDR3 protein: CASSSRSRTAISGYTF
clone size: NA; D gene: NA; J gene: TRBJ1-6; V gene: TRBV28; CDR3 DNA: TGTGCCAGCAGTTTAAGGTCACCCCTCCACTTT; CDR3 protein: CASSLRSPLHF
clone size: NA; D gene: TRBD1; J gene: TRBJ1-1; V gene: TRBV19; CDR3 DNA: TGTGCCAGTAGTACTACTTGGGGACAGGGGGCGCCTGAAGCTTTCTTT; CDR3 protein: CASSTTWGQGAPEAFF
clone size: NA; D gene: TRBD1; J gene: TRBJ2-2; V gene: TRBV5-6; CDR3 DNA: TGTGCCAGCAGCTTCCGGGACAGAAACACCGGGGAGCTGTTTTTT; CDR3 protein: CASSFRDRNTGELFF
clone size: NA; D gene: NA; J gene: TRBJ2-3; V gene: TRBV5-1; CDR3 DNA: TGCGCCAGCAGCTTGGGCCGGACTTCCAGTCCGTATTTT; CDR3 protein: CASSLGRTSSPYF
clone size: NA; D gene: NA; J gene: TRBJ2-1; V gene: TRBV6-5; CDR3 DNA: TGTGCCAGCAGCCGTCAAACAGGGACCTACAATGAGCAGTTCTTC; CDR3 protein: CASSRQTGTYNEQFF
clone size: NA; D gene: NA; J gene: TRBJ2-6; V gene: TRBV5-8; CDR3 DNA: TGTGCCAGCAGCCCCCGCGGACGGATCTCTGGGGCCAACGTCCTGACTTTC; CDR3 protein: CASSPRGRISGANVLTF
clone size: NA; D gene: TRBD1; J gene: TRBJ1-2; V gene: TRBV6-4; CDR3 DNA: TGTGCCAGCAGTCTTGGACAGGGGAACTATGGCTACACCTTC; CDR3 protein: CASSLGQGNYGYTF
clone size: NA; D gene: TRBD1; J gene: TRBJ1-4; V gene: TRBV2; CDR3 DNA: TGTGCCAGCACATTAGGGGACAGATCTGAAAAACTGTTTTTT; CDR3 protein: CASTLGDRSEKLFF
clone size: NA; D gene: NA; J gene: TRBJ1-4; V gene: TRBV7-2; CDR3 DNA: TGTGCCAGCAGCCTAGAGGGGGGAACTAATGAAAAACTGTTTTTT; CDR3 protein: CASSLEGGTNEKLFF
clone size: NA; D gene: TRBD1; J gene: TRBJ1-1; V gene: TRBV19; CDR3 DNA: TGTGCCAGTATCGCGACAGGGCGGAGGTGGACTGAAGCTTTCTTT; CDR3 protein: CASIATGRRWTEAFF
clone size: NA; D gene: NA; J gene: TRBJ1-6; V gene: TRBV2; CDR3 DNA: TGTGCCAGCAGTGGGGGTCCCAGCCCCTATAATTCACCCCTCCACTTT; CDR3 protein: CASSGGPSPYNSPLHF
clone size: NA; D gene: NA; J gene: TRBJ1-2; V gene: TRBV7-9; CDR3 DNA: TGTGCCAGCAGCTTGGGCGTTTCGGGCTACACCTTC; CDR3 protein: CASSLGVSGYTF
clone size: NA; D gene: TRBD1; J gene: TRBJ2-7; V gene: TRBV7-9; CDR3 DNA: TGTGCCAGCAGCTTAAATTCCAGGGGGTACGACGAGCAGTACTTC; CDR3 protein: CASSLNSRGYDEQYF
clone size: NA; D gene: NA; J gene: TRBJ1-2; V gene: TRBV5-6; CDR3 DNA: TGTGCCAGCAGCTTCCAGGGAGACTATGGCTACACCTTC; CDR3 protein: CASSFQGDYGYTF
clone size: NA; D gene: TRBD1; J gene: TRBJ2-5; V gene: TRBV4-2; CDR3 DNA: TGTGCCAGCAGCCAAGAGGGACAGGGGGGCCAAGAGACCCAGTACTTC; CDR3 protein: CASSQEGQGGQETQYF
clone size: once; D gene: NA; J gene: TRBJ2-5; V gene: TRBV7-2; CDR3 DNA: TGTGCCAGCAGCTTAATGTACCAAGAGACCCAGTACTTC; CDR3 protein: CASSLMYQETQYF
clone size: NA; D gene: TRBD2; J gene: TRBJ2-3; V gene: TRBV7-3; CDR3 DNA: TGTGCCAGCAGCACCCTCGCGGGGGGAATTAGCACAGATACGCAGTATTTT; CDR3 protein: CASSTLAGGISTDTQYF
clone size: NA; D gene: NA; J gene: TRBJ1-5; V gene: TRBV7-2; CDR3 DNA: TGTGCCAGCAGCTCCGGGGGGGTCATTGATCAGCCCCAGCATTTT; CDR3 protein: CASSSGGVIDQPQHF
clone size: NA; D gene: TRBD1; J gene: TRBJ1-4; V gene: TRBV7-2; CDR3 DNA: TGTGCCAGCAGCGAGGGACAGTTTAATGAAAAACTGTTTTTT; CDR3 protein: CASSEGQFNEKLFF
clone size: NA; D gene: TRBD2; J gene: TRBJ2-2; V gene: TRBV9; CDR3 DNA: TGTGCCAGCAGCGTAGTTCTAGCGGGGCCTACGACCGGGGAGCTGTTTTTT; CDR3 protein: CASSVVLAGPTTGELFF
clone size: once; D gene: TRBD1; J gene: TRBJ1-2; V gene: TRBV5-8; CDR3 DNA: TGTGCCACCCGGGACAGGGGGTCAAACTATGGCTACACCTTC; CDR3 protein: CATRDRGSNYGYTF
clone size: NA; D gene: TRBD1; J gene: TRBJ2-3; V gene: TRBV28; CDR3 DNA: TGTGCCAGCAATATGTTAACAGGGGGCGCTTACACAGATACGCAGTATTTT; CDR3 protein: CASNMLTGGAYTDTQYF
clone size: NA; D gene: NA; J gene: TRBJ2-5; V gene: TRBV5-1; CDR3 DNA: TGCGCCAGCAGGATGGATTTAGGAGGCCAAGAGACCCAGTACTTC; CDR3 protein: CASRMDLGGQETQYF
clone size: NA; D gene: NA; J gene: TRBJ1-4; V gene: TRBV20-1; CDR3 DNA: TGCAGTGCTAGAGATAGGGGAAAACTGTTTTTT; CDR3 protein: CSARDRGKLFF
clone size: once; D gene: NA; J gene: TRBJ1-5; V gene: TRBV6-6; CDR3 DNA: TGTGCCAGCAGTCCAGGGGATGGGGCGAATCAGCCCCAGCATTTT; CDR3 protein: CASSPGDGANQPQHF
clone size: NA; D gene: TRBD2; J gene: TRBJ2-5; V gene: TRBV5-1; CDR3 DNA: TGCGCCAGCAGCTTCTGGGGCTTAGCGGGGGGCCAAGAGACCCAGTACTTC; CDR3 protein: CASSFWGLAGGQETQYF
clone size: NA; D gene: NA; J gene: TRBJ2-5; V gene: TRBV18; CDR3 DNA: TGTGCCAGCTCACCCAAGACTGGAGTGGGGCTGGAGACCCAGTACTTC; CDR3 protein: CASSPKTGVGLETQYF
clone size: NA; D gene: NA; J gene: TRBJ2-7; V gene: TRBV7-2; CDR3 DNA: TGTGCCAGCAGCTTACCGGGTCCCTACGAGCAGTACTTC; CDR3 protein: CASSLPGPYEQYF
clone size: NA; D gene: NA; J gene: TRBJ2-5; V gene: TRBV5-1; CDR3 DNA: TGCGCCAGCAGCATCGGACAGGGAGGGTTGGAGACCCAGTACTTC; CDR3 protein: CASSIGQGGLETQYF